The 3 T cell receptor beta chains below all came from one sample that was sequenced in a study of CD8 T cells in Susac syndrome. An input of 0.5 to 1 ug of RNA was subjected to reverse transcription using random hexamers. Using its own MiXCR run on the immunoSEQ multiplex PCR reads, TCRdb lists one record per CDR3 protein. The data hold 130,000 or so distinct CDR3 sequences, with 94% observed a single time. The sequenced material came from CD4+ T cells from PBMCs. These receptors all stem from a human donor in good health.

The rearrangement links TRBV5-1 to TRBJ2-7; 8 bases are shared with TRBD1. Germline CDR1 and CDR2: SGHRS and YFSETQ. This CDR3 has 15 amino acids. Germline trimming cut 5 bases from V and 3 bases from J; bases unmatched to any gene: 10. The CDR3 loop is CASSLGTGFLYEQYF. Here the CDR3 DNA reads TGCGCCAGCAGTCTAGGGACAGGATTTCTCTACGAGCAGTACTTC.

The rearrangement links TRBV7-2 to TRBJ2-7; D ambiguous. The CDR3 consists of 16 residues. In germline, CDR1 is SGHTA, CDR2 FQGNSA. V lost 1 base and J 0 bases, leaving 13 bases between the germline ends. The CDR3 reads CASSLDTSEPSYEQYF. DNA of the CDR3: TGTGCCAGCAGCTTAGACACGTCCGAACCCTCCTACGAGCAGTACTTC.

The chain joins TRBV19 to TRBJ2-4; TRBD2 aligns across 13 bases. The V gene end was trimmed by 5 bases and the J gene end by 0 bases; junction bases not matched to a gene: 4. Germline CDR1 LNHDA, CDR2 SQIVND (reference sequence). The CDR3 is 17 amino acids. Here the CDR3 DNA reads TGTGCCAGTAGTGTACTAGCGGGAGGGCGAGCCAAAAACATTCAGTACTTC. This encodes CASSVLAGGRAKNIQYF.